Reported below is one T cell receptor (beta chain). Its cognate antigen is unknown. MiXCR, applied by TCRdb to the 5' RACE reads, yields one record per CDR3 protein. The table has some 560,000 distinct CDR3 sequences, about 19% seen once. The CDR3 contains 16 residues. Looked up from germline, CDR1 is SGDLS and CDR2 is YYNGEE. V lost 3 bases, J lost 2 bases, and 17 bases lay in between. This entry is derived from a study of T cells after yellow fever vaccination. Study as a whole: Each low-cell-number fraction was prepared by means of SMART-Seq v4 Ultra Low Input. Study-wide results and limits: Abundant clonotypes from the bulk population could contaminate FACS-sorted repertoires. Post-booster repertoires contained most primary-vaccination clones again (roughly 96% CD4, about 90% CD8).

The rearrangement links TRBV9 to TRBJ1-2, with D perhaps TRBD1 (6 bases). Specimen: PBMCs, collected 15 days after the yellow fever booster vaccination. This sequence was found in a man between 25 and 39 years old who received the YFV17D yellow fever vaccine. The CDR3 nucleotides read TGTGCCAGCAGCGGGGGGGCGGGGGTCTTCAACTATGGCTACACCTTC. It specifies CASSGGAGVFNYGYTF.